This TCR beta chain was sequenced for a study of T-cell reconstitution after alpha-beta-depleted transplantation in children. Construction of the TCRbeta library involved unique molecular identifiers. In TCRdb, the PCR reads were re-called with MiXCR into one record per CDR3 protein. The sample shows some 550,000 distinct CDR3 sequences, 15% to 20% of them seen only once. V lost 1 base and J lost 5, with 5 bases in between. The CDR3 has 12 residues. Germline CDR1 SEHNR, CDR2 FQNEAQ (reference sequence). The sample in question was PBMCs from the stem cell graft donor, obtained from the stem cell graft. The receptor's source is a human donor who donated a stem cell graft to a child with acute lymphoblastic leukemia. This rearrangement joins TRBV7-9 to TRBJ1-1; no firm D call. DNA for the CDR3: TGTGCCAGCAGCTTAGTCCAGACTGAAGCTTTCTTT. This sequence encodes CASSLVQTEAFF. Full variable domain (outside the CDR3, taken from reference TRBV7-9 and TRBJ1-1): DTGVSQNPRHKITKRGQNVTFRCDPISEHNRLYWYRQTLGQGPEFLTYFQNEAQLEKSRLLSDRFSAERPKGSFSTLEIQRTEQGDSAMYLCASSLVQTEAFFGQGTRLTVV.